These 19 T cell receptor beta chains share one sample of origin, sequenced in a study of blood T cells in healthy people across ages. Next came a second PCR, run for about 6 to 11 cycles, which used a sample-barcoded 5' primer along with a J-beta primer mix. TCRdb itself ran the 5' RACE reads through MiXCR, one entry per CDR3 protein. The sample records about 1.1 million distinct CDR3 sequences, 35% to 45% being singletons. Material for sequencing was blood. The receptors were sampled from a man aged 18 to 35 in good health.

The rearrangement links TRBV5-1 to TRBJ1-1; D remains ambiguous. The CDR3 is 14 residues long. V was clipped by 4 bases and J by 0 bases, with 10 bases between them. Looked up from germline, CDR1 is SGHRS and CDR2 is YFSETQ. This CDR3 reads CASSVKELNTEAFF. The CDR3 region has the DNA TGCGCCAGCAGCGTCAAGGAGTTGAACACTGAAGCTTTCTTT.

J is TRBJ2-3 and V is TRBV20-1; D could derive from TRBD1 or TRBD2 (5 bases each). The CDR3 loop spans 14 amino acids. CDR1 and CDR2 (germline): DFQATT, SNEGSKA (reference sequence). With 1 base removed from V and 4 bases from J, the gap between germline ends came to 12 bases. CDR3 region: CSARAVQGADTQYF. The CDR3 DNA reads TGCAGTGCTAGAGCGGTGCAGGGAGCAGATACGCAGTATTTT.

The rearrangement links TRBV12-3 or TRBV12-4 to TRBJ2-7; 8 bases map to TRBD1. The V and J ends lost 6 bases and 7 bases, in that order; junction bases with no gene match: 14. The CDR3 totals 15 residues. Here the CDR3 reads CASSPRTGGYNEQYF. The CDR3 DNA sequence: TGTGCCAGCAGCCCCCGAACAGGGGGGTACAATGAGCAGTACTTC.

This clonotype has more than one count but fewer than ten. The chain has TRBV27 and TRBJ1-1; D remains ambiguous. The V end was cut by 7 bases, the J end by 0 bases, with 9 bases between. The CDR3 contains 13 residues. Per germline, CDR1 MNHEY and CDR2 SMNVEV (reference sequence). The CDR3 DNA is TGTGCCAGCACCGATCGACTGAACACTGAAGCTTTCTTT. Protein sequence: CASTDRLNTEAFF.

The chain is built from TRBV20-1 and TRBJ1-1; the match to TRBD1 covers 10 bases. The CDR3 has 14 residues. After removal of 3 bases from V and 5 bases from J, the junction contained 6 bases not matched to a gene. The germline CDR1 and CDR2 sequences are DFQATT and SNEGSKA (reference sequence). As DNA, the CDR3 is TGCAGTGCTAGGGTAGACAGGGGGCGAACTGAAGCTTTCTTT. Translated: CSARVDRGRTEAFF.

This clonotype was counted between two and nine times. The V and J genes are TRBV25-1 and TRBJ1-2; 7 positions match TRBD1. The CDR3 is 11 residues long. The V gene end was trimmed by 8 bases and the J gene end by 8 bases; junction bases not matched to a gene: 5. The germline V gene has CDR1 MGHDK and CDR2 SYGVNS. CDR3 protein: CASLGGLGYTF. The CDR3 DNA sequence: TGTGCCAGCCTAGGGGGCTTGGGCTACACCTTC.

This clonotype was counted between two and nine times. The gene calls are TRBV7-9 and TRBJ1-2; 8 bases are a match to TRBD1. Germline V gene data show CDR1 as SEHNR and CDR2 as FQNEAQ (reference sequence). The length of the CDR3 is 15 residues. The CDR3 bases are TGTAGCAGCAGCTCGGACAGGGCCCAATTCTATGGCTACACCTTC. Protein: CSSSSDRAQFYGYTF.

The genes are TRBV7-2 and TRBJ1-3; D is possibly TRBD1 (6 bases). V lost 6 bases, J lost 4 bases, and 19 bases lay in between. The CDR3 runs to 16 residues. The germline gives CDR1 SGHTA, CDR2 FQGNSA. The CDR3 loop is CTSSPLLRTVGNTIYF. CDR3 bases: TGTACCAGCAGTCCCCTACTTAGGACAGTAGGAAACACCATATATTTT. The full variable domain, in which reference TRBV7-2 and TRBJ1-3 provide the parts outside the CDR3, is GAGVSQSPSNKVTEKGKDVELRCDPISGHTALYWYRQSLGQGLEFLIYFQGNSAPDKSGLPSDRFSAERTGGSVSTLTIQRTQQEDSAVYLCTSSPLLRTVGNTIYFGEGSWLTVV.

This clonotype was detected once. V is TRBV15 and J is TRBJ1-1; D unresolved. Trimming stripped 8 bases from V and 0 bases from J, with 10 bases between. Germline V CDR1 and CDR2: LNHNV, YYDKDF (reference sequence). CDR3 length: 13 residues. The CDR3 DNA reads TGTGCCACCGGCGGGGATATGAACACTGAAGCTTTCTTT. The encoded protein is CATGGDMNTEAFF.

The chain is built from TRBV20-1 and TRBJ1-3; weak D call: TRBD1 (6 bases). The CDR3 covers 17 residues. CDR1 is DFQATT and CDR2 is SNEGSKA in the germline V gene (reference sequence). Trimming took 6 bases from V and 1 from J, leaving 22 bases between them. CDR3 DNA sequence: TGCAGTGCCTCCAGCGGACAGCACCTTTTTTCTGGAAACACCATATATTTT. This encodes CSASSGQHLFSGNTIYF.

V is TRBV20-1 and J is TRBJ2-5; TRBD1 or TRBD2 may be the D gene (5 bases each). The germline V gene encodes CDR1 DFQATT and CDR2 SNEGSKA (reference sequence). The germline V and J ends were trimmed by 7 bases and 11 bases, with 17 bases remaining between them. The CDR3 contains 11 residues. In nucleotides, the CDR3 is TGCAGTGGGGGGTTATACAATGAGCAGTACTTC. Amino acid sequence: CSGGLYNEQYF.

This rearrangement joins TRBV2 to TRBJ2-7, with no clear D. Trimming removed 6 bases from V and 7 bases from J, with 22 bases in between. CDR3 length: 15 residues. Germline V lookup: CDR1 SNHLY, CDR2 FYNNEI. The chain's CDR3 is CASRVGQVAAYEQYF. The CDR3 DNA follows: TGTGCCAGCAGGGTTGGCCAGGTCGCCGCTTATGAGCAGTACTTC.

The V call is TRBV9, the J call TRBJ2-5, with D perhaps assigned TRBD1 or TRBD2 (6 bases each). V lost 0 bases and J 1 base, leaving 7 bases between the germline ends. The CDR3 covers 14 residues. Germline CDR1 SGDLS, CDR2 YYNGEE. In DNA, the CDR3 is TGTGCCAGCAGCGTAGCGGGGGCCCAAGAGACCCAGTACTTC. Protein sequence: CASSVAGAQETQYF.

A few counts support this clonotype. V gene TRBV7-2 combines with J gene TRBJ2-5; 9 bases align to TRBD2. This CDR3 has 17 amino acids. Germline-derived CDR1 and CDR2 are SGHTA and FQGNSA. The trim removed 1 base at V and 11 bases at J, leaving 17 bases unmatched. Here the CDR3 reads CASSLGASGDPSNEQYF. The CDR3 nucleotides read TGTGCCAGCAGCTTAGGGGCTAGCGGGGACCCGTCCAATGAGCAGTACTTC.

This clonotype was observed a single time. The chain is built from TRBV28 and TRBJ1-5; possibly TRBD1 for D (6 bases). CDR1 is MDHEN and CDR2 is SYDVKM in the germline V gene. The CDR3 has 16 residues. V lost 3 bases and J lost 2, with 14 bases in between. CDR3 sequence: CASSFTEQGGNQPQHF. The CDR3 coding sequence is TGTGCCAGCAGTTTTACGGAACAGGGAGGCAATCAGCCCCAGCATTTT.

CDR3 sequence: CASTRGGGEKLFF. The CDR3 DNA sequence: TGTGCCAGCACCCGGGGGGGAGGTGAAAAACTGTTTTTT. The J gene is TRBJ1-4, the V gene TRBV12-3 or TRBV12-4, with a possible D match to TRBD1 (5 bases). This CDR3 region has 13 residues. Trimming left V 7 bases short and J 7 bases short, with 13 bases between.

This CDR3 is CSVQRTGSPVGYTF. The CDR3 DNA reads as TGCAGTGTTCAGCGCACAGGGAGCCCCGTGGGCTACACCTTC. The V gene is TRBV20-1, the J gene TRBJ1-2; D is perhaps TRBD1 (6 bases). The CDR3 is made up of 14 amino acids. Between the trimmed V and J ends, which lost 7 bases and 8 bases, there was a span of 23 bases. Germline V CDR1 and CDR2: DFQATT, SNEGSKA (reference sequence).

V usage is TRBV2 and J usage is TRBJ1-4; D ambiguous. Trimming removed 4 bases at V and 8 bases at J, with 11 bases between. This CDR3 is built from 13 residues. CDR1 is SNHLY, CDR2 FYNNEI, per germline. The CDR3 here is CASSGAREEKLFF. The CDR3 DNA reads TGTGCCAGCAGTGGGGCGAGGGAGGAAAAACTGTTTTTT. The full variable domain, in which reference TRBV2 and TRBJ1-4 provide the parts outside the CDR3, is EPEVTQTPSHQVTQMGQEVILRCVPISNHLYFYWYRQILGQKVEFLVSFYNNEISEKSEIFDDQFSVERPDGSNFTLKIRSTKLEDSAMYFCASSGAREEKLFFGSGTQLSVL.

V usage is TRBV20-1 and J usage is TRBJ2-3; weak D call: TRBD2 (5 bases). The V end lost 2 bases, the J end lost 0 bases, and 12 bases lay between the germline ends. CDR1 DFQATT and CDR2 SNEGSKA come from the germline V gene (reference sequence). This CDR3 has 15 amino acids. In DNA, the CDR3 is TGCAGTGCTAGACCCGACGGGAAGAGCACAGATACGCAGTATTTT. Residues: CSARPDGKSTDTQYF.